What follows are 27 T cell receptor beta chains derived from one specimen sequenced in a study of blood T cell repertoires in COVID-19. Profiled with immunoSEQ multiplex PCR; TCRdb holds only in-frame clones, not every one. The top ten hold around 6.6% of the sample, which has more than 300,000 clones, about 90% seen once. What was sequenced was peripheral blood. The receptors shown here come from a man younger than 30 who had recovered from COVID-19.

V is TRBV11-2 and J is TRBJ1-3; D is possibly TRBD1 (6 bases). CDR1 SGHAT and CDR2 FQNNGV come from the germline V gene. The CDR3 spans 16 residues. Trimming took off 5 bases at V and 0 bases at J, with 14 bases between the two ends. The CDR3 DNA reads TGTGCCAGCAGCCGCACAGGGTTTTCCTCTGGAAACACCATATATTTT. It yields the protein CASSRTGFSSGNTIYF.

The chain's CDR3 is CAISDLFRTASQETQYF. The CDR3 DNA reads as TGTGCCATCAGTGACCTTTTCCGGACAGCCTCCCAAGAGACCCAGTACTTC. This chain connects TRBV10-3 to TRBJ2-5, with D possibly being TRBD1 (6 bases). Trimming took 3 bases from V and 1 from J, leaving 18 bases between them. CDR3 length: 17 amino acids. Germline V gene sequence: CDR1 ENHRY, CDR2 SYGVKD.

J is TRBJ2-7 and V is TRBV19; perhaps TRBD2 as D (6 bases). The CDR3 consists of 13 residues. Between the trimmed V and J ends, which lost 6 bases and 4 bases, there was a span of 13 bases. The germline CDR1 and CDR2 sequences are LNHDA and SQIVND (reference sequence). In DNA, the CDR3 is TGTGCCAGTAGCCAGGGACTCGCGTACGAGCAGTACTTC. Protein: CASSQGLAYEQYF.

The chain recombines TRBV27 with TRBJ1-4, with D perhaps matching TRBD1 (5 bases). The V end was cut by 2 bases, the J end by 2 bases, with 9 bases between. The CDR3 sequence is 15 residues long. From germline, CDR1 is MNHEY and CDR2 SMNVEV (reference sequence). The CDR3 sequence: CASSLVGRTNEKLFF. CDR3 bases: TGTGCCAGCAGTTTAGTGGGGCGCACTAATGAAAAACTGTTTTTT.

The chain has TRBV6-5 and TRBJ2-2; D remains ambiguous. CDR3 size: 16 residues. The germline V gene has CDR1 MNHEY and CDR2 SVGAGI. V gave up 4 bases and J gave up 6 bases, with 18 bases separating them. The CDR3 nucleotides read TGTGCCAGCAGTTCGCAGAAACCCAGGTTTTCCGGGGAGCTGTTTTTT. It specifies CASSSQKPRFSGELFF.

V gene TRBV7-3 combines with J gene TRBJ2-3; D is unresolved. The germline V and J ends were trimmed by 0 bases and 4 bases, with 11 bases remaining between them. Per the germline V gene, CDR1 is SGHTA and CDR2 is FQGTGA. This CDR3 spans 15 amino acids. CDR3 sequence (DNA): TGTGCCAGCAGCTTAACTAGTTCAGACTCAGATACGCAGTATTTT. It encodes CASSLTSSDSDTQYF.

The chain carries TRBV28 and TRBJ2-1; D call uncertain. The CDR3 consists of 15 residues. The V gene's germline CDR1 is MDHEN and CDR2 SYDVKM. Trimming took off 7 bases at V and 4 bases at J, with 17 bases between the two ends. The CDR3 here is CASISPRSLYNEQFF. The CDR3 coding sequence is TGTGCCAGCATTTCCCCCCGTAGCCTGTACAATGAGCAGTTCTTC.

The chain recombines TRBV6-6 with TRBJ1-6; TRBD1 matches at 7 bases. The CDR3 is 15 amino acids. Germline CDR1 MNHNY, CDR2 SVGAGI (reference sequence). After removal of 2 bases from V and 7 bases from J, the junction contained 5 bases not matched to a gene. The CDR3 sequence: CASSYVPTGNSPLHF. The DNA for the CDR3 is TGTGCCAGCAGTTACGTCCCGACAGGGAATTCACCCCTCCACTTT.

The chain carries TRBV28 and TRBJ1-5, with D possibly TRBD1 on 5 matching bases. V lost 5 bases and J 4 bases, leaving 6 bases between the germline ends. The CDR3 is made up of 12 amino acids. The germline V gene has CDR1 MDHEN and CDR2 SYDVKM. CDR3 bases: TGTGCCAGCAGTGCAGGGAATCAGCCCCAGCATTTT. Its translation is CASSAGNQPQHF.

The chain recombines TRBV2 with TRBJ1-5; weak D call: TRBD1 (5 bases). Germline loops: CDR1 SNHLY, CDR2 FYNNEI. The CDR3 contains 16 residues. Trimming took off 6 bases at V and 0 bases at J, with 15 bases between the two ends. CDR3 bases: TGTGCCAGCAGGGCGTGGCAGGGCGATAGCAATCAGCCCCAGCATTTT. Translating gives CASRAWQGDSNQPQHF.

The V gene is TRBV2, the J gene TRBJ1-1, with TRBD1 matching over 7 bases. This CDR3 spans 14 amino acids. With V trimmed by 10 bases and J by 0 bases, 8 bases remained unmatched. Germline V gives CDR1 SNHLY, CDR2 FYNNEI. The CDR3 coding sequence is TGTGCCACCGCCCGGGACAGTATGAACACTGAAGCTTTCTTT. It encodes CATARDSMNTEAFF.

This clone was detected only once. This chain joins TRBV5-4 and TRBJ2-7, with D maybe TRBD2 (6 bases). The V end lost 3 bases, the J end lost 3 bases, and 13 bases lay between the germline ends. This CDR3 region has 14 residues. Germline V gene data show CDR1 as SGHNT and CDR2 as YYREEE (reference sequence). This CDR3 is CASSSGREIYEQYF. As DNA, the CDR3 is TGTGCCAGCAGCTCCGGGCGGGAAATCTACGAGCAGTACTTC. The entire variable domain, with the rest obtained from reference TRBV5-4 and TRBJ2-7, is as follows: ETGVTQSPTHLIKTRGQQVTLRCSSQSGHNTVSWYQQALGQGPQFIFQYYREEENGRGNFPPRFSGLQFPNYSSELNVNALELDDSALYLCASSSGREIYEQYFGPGTRLTVT.

V and J are TRBV11-2 and TRBJ2-2; weak D call: TRBD1 (5 bases). This CDR3 has 15 amino acids. CDR1 and CDR2 (germline): SGHAT, FQNNGV. V lost 0 bases, J lost 5 bases, and 10 bases lay in between. The CDR3 DNA reads TGTGCCAGCAGCTTAGATCCGGCAGGGACCGGGGAGCTGTTTTTT. Translation: CASSLDPAGTGELFF.

The J gene is TRBJ2-5, the V gene TRBV5-5; D possibly corresponds to TRBD2 (5 bases). Germline CDR1 and CDR2: SGHKS and YYEKEE (reference sequence). The germline V and J ends were trimmed by 3 bases and 0 bases, with 12 bases remaining between them. This CDR3 spans 15 amino acids. Here the CDR3 reads CASSSEGRYQETQYF. The CDR3 nucleotides read TGTGCCAGCAGCTCGGAAGGGAGATACCAAGAGACCCAGTACTTC.

V usage is TRBV11-2 and J usage is TRBJ1-4; 8 nucleotides agree with TRBD1. The CDR3 runs to 18 residues. The germline V gene has CDR1 SGHAT and CDR2 FQNNGV. V dropped 5 bases and J dropped 5; count of bases not matched to a gene: 16. The CDR3 reads CASSPTLKGQDLNEKLFF. The CDR3 bases are TGTGCCAGCAGCCCGACCTTAAAGGGACAGGACCTCAATGAAAAACTGTTTTTT.

The genes are TRBV10-3 and TRBJ2-7; D unclear. Trimming left V 4 bases short and J 3 bases short, with 16 bases between. This CDR3 region has 15 residues. CDR1 and CDR2 from the germline V gene are ENHRY and SYGVKD. The CDR3 region is CAISGARLPDYEQYF. The CDR3 DNA is TGTGCCATCAGTGGCGCGAGGCTACCCGACTACGAGCAGTACTTC.

The gene calls are TRBV7-2 and TRBJ2-7; 10 nucleotides line up with TRBD2. CDR3 length: 15 residues. Germline loops: CDR1 SGHTA, CDR2 FQGNSA. V shed 5 bases and J 9 bases; nucleotides not matched to a gene: 13. The CDR3 region is CASSPSSGGPGGQYF. The CDR3 DNA is TGTGCCAGCAGCCCCAGTAGCGGGGGGCCCGGTGGGCAGTACTTC.

A remark on this clone: Other DNA sequences in the sample encode the same CDR3. The chain joins TRBV10-3 to TRBJ2-3; the match to TRBD1 covers 10 bases. V lost 6 bases and J lost 0; bases outside the gene matches: 3. Germline V gene sequence: CDR1 ENHRY, CDR2 SYGVKD. The CDR3 contains 15 residues. In nucleotides, the CDR3 is TGTGCCATCAGCCCGGGACAGGGGAGCACAGATACGCAGTATTTT. It codes for CAISPGQGSTDTQYF.

The chain employs TRBV11-2 and TRBJ1-3, with D maybe TRBD1 (5 bases). Germline V gives CDR1 SGHAT, CDR2 FQNNGV. Trimming took 2 bases from V and 7 from J, leaving 12 bases between them. The CDR3 contains 14 residues. The CDR3 DNA sequence: TGTGCCAGCAGCTTAAGGCAGGAGGGGAACACCATATATTTT. Protein product: CASSLRQEGNTIYF. Drawing the rest from reference TRBV11-2 and TRBJ1-3, the complete variable domain is EAGVAQSPRYKIIEKRQSVAFWCNPISGHATLYWYQQILGQGPKLLIQFQNNGVVDDSQLPKDRFSAERLKGVDSTLKIQPAKLEDSAVYLCASSLRQEGNTIYFGEGSWLTVV.

This clone was recorded once. V and J are TRBV29-1 and TRBJ2-6; D might be TRBD2 (5 bases). The CDR3 length is 15 residues. Germline CDR1 reads SQVTM; CDR2 reads ANQGSEA. V was shortened by 0 bases and J by 2 bases, with 8 bases between the two germline ends. The CDR3 loop is CSVEDRRAGANVLTF. CDR3 DNA: TGCAGCGTTGAAGATCGGCGGGCTGGGGCCAACGTCCTGACTTTC.

This clone was seen more than once but under ten times. V and J are TRBV10-3 and TRBJ2-6; D not resolved. V was trimmed by 0 bases and J by 2 bases, leaving 5 bases between them. Germline V gene sequence: CDR1 ENHRY, CDR2 SYGVKD. This CDR3 spans 15 amino acids. The DNA for the CDR3 is TGTGCCATCAGTGAGTCAGAGACTGGGGCCAACGTCCTGACTTTC. Translated: CAISESETGANVLTF.

The V call is TRBV6-6, the J call TRBJ1-6, with 8 bases aligning to TRBD1. V lost 6 bases to trimming and J lost 9 bases; unmatched junction nucleotides: 1. The germline V gene has CDR1 MNHNY and CDR2 SVGAGI (reference sequence). The CDR3 extends over 12 amino acids. In DNA, the CDR3 is TGTGCCAGCAGGGACAGGGCTTCACCCCTCCACTTT. Translated, it gives CASRDRASPLHF.

J is TRBJ2-5 and V is TRBV5-1; D ambiguous. The ends were cut back, 1 base at V and 5 bases at J, with 9 bases in the middle. CDR1 SGHRS and CDR2 YFSETQ come from the germline V gene. CDR3 size: 13 residues. CDR3 in DNA: TGCGCCAGCAGCTTGAGTAGCACGGAGACCCAGTACTTC. As protein: CASSLSSTETQYF.

The sample holds one count of this clone. CDR3 amino acids: CASSLGNTIYF. CDR3 in DNA: TGTGCCAGCAGTCTCGGAAACACCATATATTTT. The J gene is TRBJ1-3, the V gene TRBV6-2 or TRBV6-3; D unclear. The CDR3 spans 11 residues. CDR1 and CDR2 (germline): MNHEY, SVGEGT. The V and J ends lost 5 bases and 4 bases respectively, with 3 bases between them.

This clone occurred once. V is TRBV10-3 and J is TRBJ1-5; 7 nucleotides agree with TRBD1. J lost 5 bases, V lost 6 bases, and 4 bases had no gene match. Looked up from germline, CDR1 is ENHRY and CDR2 is SYGVKD. The CDR3 is 13 residues long. In DNA form, the CDR3 reads TGTGCCATCAGGGGGGACAGAGATCAGCCCCAGCATTTT. Translated, it gives CAIRGDRDQPQHF.

This clone occurred a few times. The chain combines TRBV19 with TRBJ2-1, with D maybe TRBD2 (6 bases). Trimming took off 3 bases at V and 4 bases at J, with 13 bases between the two ends. The germline CDR1 and CDR2 sequences are LNHDA and SQIVND (reference sequence). This CDR3 spans 15 amino acids. CDR3 coding DNA: TGTGCCAGTAGTATTGACCGGAGCGGGTACAATGAGCAGTTCTTC. Protein: CASSIDRSGYNEQFF.

The rearrangement joins TRBV19 to TRBJ2-5; 10 bases map to TRBD2. This CDR3 contains 17 residues. In germline, CDR1 is LNHDA, CDR2 SQIVND (reference sequence). The trim removed 9 bases at V and 5 bases at J, leaving 18 bases unmatched. In DNA, the CDR3 is TGTGCCAGCCCTGCCACGTGGACTAGCGGCTTGTTGGAGACCCAGTACTTC. Its translation: CASPATWTSGLLETQYF.